This T cell receptor (beta chain) is drawn from a study of identical twins. Study observations and caveats: Possibly, invariant MAIT and iNKT cells partly confounded zero-insertion analyses.

At least ten counts were recorded for this clonotype. Its antigen is not identified. Via MiXCR, TCRdb re-called the 5' RACE reads, giving one row per CDR3 protein. The repertoire includes some 96,000 distinct CDR3 sequences, just under 6% of them detected once, and approximately 12% sits in the top ten. The length of the CDR3 is 13 residues. Germline V gives CDR1 SNHLY, CDR2 FYNNEI. Trimming cost V 8 bases and J 3 bases, with 13 bases left between them. The sequencing sample was made of memory T cells sorted from blood. The chain is built from TRBV2 and TRBJ1-1; perhaps TRBD1 as D (5 bases). The TCR was taken from a woman in her forties or fifties in good health. CDR3 nucleotide sequence: TGTGCCAGCGGATATCCAGGGTACACTGAAGCTTTCTTT. This translates into CASGYPGYTEAFF.